What follows are 22 T cell receptor beta chains derived from one specimen sequenced in a study of blood T cell repertoires in COVID-19. The protocol was immunoSEQ multiplex PCR, while the TCRdb copy is restricted to in-frame clones and leaves out a portion. The repertoire holds 350,000 to 400,000 clones, around 87% seen once, with approximately 1% in the top ten. The sequencing input was PBMCs or T cells enriched from blood (not recorded which). The receptors derive from a woman in her twenties or thirties with acute COVID-19.

The CDR3 region is CARSSGGGGDTQYF. The CDR3 DNA sequence: TGTGCTAGGTCTAGCGGGGGAGGTGGAGATACGCAGTATTTT. V and J are TRBV21-1 and TRBJ2-3; the table's TRBD2 call for D was not verified on the DNA. TRBV21-1 represents a pseudogene. The CDR3 totals 14 residues.

The V call is TRBV6-5, the J call TRBJ1-2, with TRBD1 matching over 9 bases. The CDR3 has 15 amino acids. V was clipped by 6 bases and J by 4 bases; unmatched bases: 9. CDR1 MNHEY and CDR2 SVGAGI come from the germline V gene. The CDR3 here is CASRYVRDRVYGYTF. In nucleotides, the CDR3 is TGTGCCAGCAGATACGTCCGGGACAGGGTCTATGGCTACACCTTC.

This chain joins TRBV11-3 and TRBJ2-3; 7 bases are a match to TRBD1. The trim removed 5 bases at V and 2 bases at J, leaving 10 bases unmatched. CDR3 length: 16 amino acids. Germline assignment: CDR1 SGHNT and CDR2 YENEEA. CDR3 residues: CASSGSTGRDTDTQYF. As DNA, the CDR3 is TGTGCCAGCAGCGGATCGACAGGGCGCGACACAGATACGCAGTATTTT.

V usage is TRBV7-2 and J usage is TRBJ1-2; D is possibly TRBD1 (6 bases). Germline CDR1 SGHTA, CDR2 FQGNSA. CDR3 length: 15 amino acids. V was clipped by 5 bases and J by 2 bases, with 15 bases between them. The CDR3 protein is CASSPRRGGNYGYTF. The CDR3 nucleotides read TGTGCCAGCAGCCCCCGGAGGGGGGGGAACTATGGCTACACCTTC.

The CDR3 here is CASTRYRDSSYGYTF. As DNA, the CDR3 is TGTGCCAGTACCAGGTACCGGGACAGCTCCTATGGCTACACCTTC. The chain employs TRBV19 and TRBJ1-2; 7 bases align to TRBD1. V lost 7 bases, J lost 4 bases, and 12 bases stayed unmatched. The CDR3 runs to 15 residues. The germline V gene encodes CDR1 LNHDA and CDR2 SQIVND (reference sequence).

The V call is TRBV29-1, the J call TRBJ1-2; TRBD1 might be the D (5 bases). This CDR3 spans 14 amino acids. V was shortened by 0 bases and J by 4 bases, with 12 bases between the two germline ends. Germline V gene data show CDR1 as SQVTM and CDR2 as ANQGSEA. For the CDR3, the DNA is TGCAGCGTTGAAGAGCATCGGGGGGGCTATGGCTACACCTTC. Translating it yields CSVEEHRGGYGYTF.

The gene calls are TRBV24-1 and TRBJ1-1, with D tentatively TRBD1 (5 bases). Germline CDR1 reads KGHDR; CDR2 reads SFDVKD. There are 12 residues in the CDR3. V was clipped by 0 bases and J by 10 bases, with 8 bases between them. CDR3 nucleotide sequence: TGTGCCACCAGTGATTTGAGGGGTCGAGCTTTCTTT. The encoded protein is CATSDLRGRAFF.

This rearrangement joins TRBV30 to TRBJ2-3; D call uncertain. Trimming took off 0 bases at V and 4 bases at J, with 5 bases between the two ends. Germline CDR1 GTSNPN, CDR2 SVGIG (reference sequence). This CDR3 contains 12 residues. The CDR3 DNA follows: TGTGCCTGGAGTGTGAGAGCAGATACGCAGTATTTT. Translated: CAWSVRADTQYF.

The chain has TRBV15 and TRBJ2-1; 7 bases agree with TRBD2. The ends lost 0 bases at V and 1 base at J; junction bases unmatched: 6. The germline CDR1 and CDR2 sequences are LNHNV and YYDKDF (reference sequence). The CDR3 extends over 17 amino acids. In DNA form, the CDR3 reads TGTGCCACCAGCAGAGATGACGTACTAGCGTCCTACAATGAGCAGTTCTTC. This codes for CATSRDDVLASYNEQFF. Full variable domain (outside the CDR3, taken from reference TRBV15 and TRBJ2-1): DAMVIQNPRYQVTQFGKPVTLSCSQTLNHNVMYWYQQKSSQAPKLLFHYYDKDFNNEADTPDNFQSRRPNTSFCFLDIRSPGLGDTAMYLCATSRDDVLASYNEQFFGPGTRLTVL.

The V and J genes are TRBV18 and TRBJ2-1; 10 bases match TRBD2. V gave up 1 base and J gave up 9 bases; unmatched junction bases: 18. This CDR3 region has 19 residues. Germline assignment: CDR1 KGHSH and CDR2 LQKENI. CDR3 coding DNA: TGTGCCAGCTCACCACGGGTCGGCAGGGAGAGCGGGGGGGCTGGTGAGCAGTTCTTC. This gives the protein CASSPRVGRESGGAGEQFF.

The J gene is TRBJ1-2, the V gene TRBV5-6; maybe TRBD1 (6 bases). The CDR3 is 13 amino acids. The V gene lost 0 bases and the J gene lost 8 bases, with 11 bases spanning the gap. Germline V gene sequence: CDR1 SGHDT, CDR2 YYEEEE. The CDR3, as DNA: TGTGCCAGCAGCTTGGCCAGGGGACGCGGCTACACCTTC. This translates into CASSLARGRGYTF. Full variable domain (missing parts from reference TRBV5-6 and TRBJ1-2): DAGVTQSPTHLIKTRGQQVTLRCSPKSGHDTVSWYQQALGQGPQFIFQYYEEEERQRGNFPDRFSGHQFPNYSSELNVNALLLGDSALYLCASSLARGRGYTFGSGTRLTVV.

This chain joins TRBV4-1 and TRBJ2-2; maybe TRBD1 (5 bases). This CDR3 comprises 16 residues. CDR1 is MGHRA and CDR2 is YSYEKL in the germline V gene. Trimming left V 0 bases short and J 1 base short, with 9 bases between. The CDR3 DNA sequence: TGCGCCAGCAGCCAAGAGTGGGGCTGGAACACCGGGGAGCTGTTTTTT. Protein product: CASSQEWGWNTGELFF.

The chain combines TRBV27 with TRBJ1-2; D gene ambiguous. The CDR3 totals 15 residues. CDR1 MNHEY and CDR2 SMNVEV come from the germline V gene (reference sequence). V was trimmed by 7 bases and J by 1 base, leaving 16 bases between them. CDR3 residues: CASKIGLVFNYGYTF. The CDR3 nucleotides read TGTGCCAGCAAAATCGGACTTGTTTTTAACTATGGCTACACCTTC.

The V gene is TRBV14, the J gene TRBJ2-2, with D tentatively TRBD1 (5 bases). Germline CDR1 reads SGHDN; CDR2 reads FVKESK. The V gene lost 1 base and the J gene lost 7 bases, with 13 bases spanning the gap. The CDR3 runs 15 residues. CDR3 in amino acids: CASSQGQGFVGELFF. Here the CDR3 DNA reads TGTGCCAGCAGCCAAGGGCAGGGCTTCGTCGGGGAGCTGTTTTTT.

The chain couples TRBV19 to TRBJ2-1; 10 nucleotides align to TRBD2. Germline trimming cut 1 base from V and 6 bases from J; bases unmatched to any gene: 15. This CDR3 is built from 19 residues. Germline-derived CDR1 and CDR2 are LNHDA and SQIVND (reference sequence). CDR3 sequence: CASSIGILGLAKWGNEQFF. In DNA form, the CDR3 reads TGTGCCAGTAGTATAGGGATCCTGGGACTAGCGAAGTGGGGCAATGAGCAGTTCTTC. Full variable domain (remainder filled in from reference TRBV19 and TRBJ2-1): DGGITQSPKYLFRKEGQNVTLSCEQNLNHDAMYWYRQDPGQGLRLIYYSQIVNDFQKGDIAEGYSVSREKKESFPLTVTSAQKNPTAFYLCASSIGILGLAKWGNEQFFGPGTRLTVL.

The V and J genes are TRBV5-6 and TRBJ1-4, with D perhaps matching TRBD1 (6 bases). V gave up 0 bases and J gave up 7 bases, with 10 bases separating them. Germline V lookup: CDR1 SGHDT, CDR2 YYEEEE. The CDR3 consists of 14 residues. The DNA of the CDR3 is TGTGCCAGCAGCTTGGGCAGGGGTACTGAAAAACTGTTTTTT. Translated: CASSLGRGTEKLFF. The full variable domain, its missing parts supplied by reference TRBV5-6 and TRBJ1-4, is DAGVTQSPTHLIKTRGQQVTLRCSPKSGHDTVSWYQQALGQGPQFIFQYYEEEERQRGNFPDRFSGHQFPNYSSELNVNALLLGDSALYLCASSLGRGTEKLFFGSGTQLSVL.

The chain couples TRBV5-1 to TRBJ2-5, with 12 bases that match TRBD1. CDR1 is SGHRS and CDR2 is YFSETQ in the germline V gene. The CDR3 is 17 residues long. V lost 4 bases to trimming and J lost 3 bases; unmatched junction nucleotides: 10. The CDR3 here is CASSPRGGTGGEETQYF. In nucleotides, the CDR3 is TGCGCCAGCAGCCCACGGGGGGGGACAGGGGGCGAAGAGACCCAGTACTTC. The complete variable domain, with remaining parts taken from reference TRBV5-1 and TRBJ2-5, reads KAGVTQTPRYLIKTRGQQVTLSCSPISGHRSVSWYQQTPGQGLQFLFEYFSETQRNKGNFPGRFSGRQFSNSRSEMNVSTLELGDSALYLCASSPRGGTGGEETQYFGPGTRLLVL.

In this sample, this clone turned up a few times. This sequence joins TRBV7-3 and TRBJ2-3, with TRBD2 as a possible D gene (5 bases). There are 13 residues in the CDR3. V was shortened by 5 bases and J by 6 bases, with 12 bases between the two germline ends. CDR1 is SGHTA, CDR2 FQGTGA, per germline. This CDR3 is CASSTRRGDTQYF. CDR3 sequence (DNA): TGTGCCAGCAGCACCAGACGAGGGGATACGCAGTATTTT.

Only a few counts were recorded for this clone. V and J are TRBV12-3 or TRBV12-4 and TRBJ2-2; D is ambiguous. The CDR3 covers 13 residues. Deletions cut 5 bases from V and 4 bases from J, with 8 bases between. The chain's CDR3 is CASSIQSTGELFF. The CDR3 bases are TGTGCCAGCAGTATACAAAGCACCGGGGAGCTGTTTTTT.

J is TRBJ2-1 and V is TRBV18; 11 nucleotides match TRBD2. In germline, CDR1 is KGHSH, CDR2 LQKENI. The CDR3 extends over 15 amino acids. V lost 2 bases to trimming and J lost 10 bases; unmatched junction nucleotides: 7. CDR3 bases: TGTGCCAGCTCACCATCTCTAGCGGGGGGTCGGGAGCAGTTCTTC. It yields the protein CASSPSLAGGREQFF.

The V call is TRBV19, the J call TRBJ1-6, with D hard to call. This CDR3 has 14 amino acids. Germline V gene sequence: CDR1 LNHDA, CDR2 SQIVND (reference sequence). V dropped 5 bases and J dropped 3 bases, with 8 bases sitting between them. CDR3 bases: TGTGCCAGTAGTCTGGCGGACTATAATTCACCCCTCCACTTT. This gives the protein CASSLADYNSPLHF.

The chain uses TRBV24-1 and TRBJ2-7; 12 bases are shared with TRBD1. This CDR3 has 16 amino acids. Germline assignment: CDR1 KGHDR and CDR2 SFDVKD. The junction had 10 bases not matched to a gene; V was cut back by 3 bases and J by 8 bases. CDR3 region: CATSDPPGTGGDQQYF. DNA of the CDR3: TGTGCCACCAGTGATCCGCCGGGGACAGGGGGCGACCAGCAGTACTTC.